This T cell receptor (beta chain) derives from a study of shared clonotypes between healthy human individuals. Produced via immunoSEQ multiplex PCR; TCRdb's table is partial and in-frame only. The data show 2 million to 2.5 million clones, approximately 93% seen once. Overall study results and limits: Non-shared clonotypes showed lower generation probabilities than clonotypes common to all four donors. Sampling involved blood alone; tissue repertoires likely differ. Around 5% of naive CD4 clonotypes were common to a handful of donors.

Notes on this clone: Its specificity is not known.

V was cut by 5 bases and J by 7 bases, with 12 bases left in between. Germline CDR1 is SEHNR and CDR2 is FQNEAQ (reference sequence). This CDR3 has 13 residues. V is TRBV7-9 and J is TRBJ2-4, with a possible D match to TRBD2 (5 bases). The sequencing sample was made of naive CD4+ T cells from PBMCs. Documented subset: CD45RA+ positively selected. The sequence came from a man aged 18 to 29 in good health. Some clones in this sample may be carry-over from other donors' samples. The CDR3 DNA reads TGTGCCAGCAGCCGTACTAGTATGAACATTCAGTACTTC. Residues: CASSRTSMNIQYF.